The present T cell receptor beta chain was sequenced within a study of CD8 T cells in Susac syndrome. This clonotype occurred a few times. Roughly 0.45 to 1 ug RNA was reverse transcribed with random hexamers. MiXCR was run by TCRdb on the immunoSEQ multiplex PCR reads, yielding one entry per CDR3 protein. The sample yields 150,000 to 160,000 distinct CDR3 sequences, about 95% seen once. The authors carried out high-throughput sequencing of TCR beta. They applied it to CD8+ and CD4+ T cells obtained from blood. V lost 5 bases to trimming and J lost 0 bases; unmatched junction nucleotides: 4. The CDR3 is 15 amino acids. Germline loops: CDR1 SEHNR, CDR2 FQNEAQ (reference sequence).

This TCR was recovered from a human donor with multiple sclerosis. J is TRBJ2-7 and V is TRBV7-9; TRBD1 matches at 10 bases. Sequencing was performed on CD8+ T cells from PBMCs. The CDR3 sequence is CASSLGTGVSYEQYF. The DNA for the CDR3 is TGTGCCAGCAGCCTTGGGACAGGGGTCTCCTACGAGCAGTACTTC. Using reference TRBV7-9 and TRBJ2-7 for the parts outside the CDR3, the full variable domain is DTGVSQNPRHKITKRGQNVTFRCDPISEHNRLYWYRQTLGQGPEFLTYFQNEAQLEKSRLLSDRFSAERPKGSFSTLEIQRTEQGDSAMYLCASSLGTGVSYEQYFGPGTRLTVT.